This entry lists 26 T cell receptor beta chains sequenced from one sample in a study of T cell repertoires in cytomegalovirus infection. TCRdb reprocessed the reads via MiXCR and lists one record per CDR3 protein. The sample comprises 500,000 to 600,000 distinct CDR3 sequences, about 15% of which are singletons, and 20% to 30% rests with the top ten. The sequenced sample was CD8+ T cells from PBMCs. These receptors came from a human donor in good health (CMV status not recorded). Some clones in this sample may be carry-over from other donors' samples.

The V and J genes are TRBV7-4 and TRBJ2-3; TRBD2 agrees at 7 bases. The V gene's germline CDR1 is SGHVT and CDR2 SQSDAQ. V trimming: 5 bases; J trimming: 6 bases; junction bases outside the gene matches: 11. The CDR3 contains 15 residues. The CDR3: CASSLLGGTLDTQYF. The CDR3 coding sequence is TGTGCCAGCAGCCTCCTGGGGGGGACGCTTGATACGCAGTATTTT.

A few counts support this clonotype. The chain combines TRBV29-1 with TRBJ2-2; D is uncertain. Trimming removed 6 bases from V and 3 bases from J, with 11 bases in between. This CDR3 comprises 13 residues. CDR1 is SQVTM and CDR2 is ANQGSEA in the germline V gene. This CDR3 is CSVRWPYTGELFF. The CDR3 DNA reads TGCAGCGTCCGCTGGCCTTACACCGGGGAGCTGTTTTTT.

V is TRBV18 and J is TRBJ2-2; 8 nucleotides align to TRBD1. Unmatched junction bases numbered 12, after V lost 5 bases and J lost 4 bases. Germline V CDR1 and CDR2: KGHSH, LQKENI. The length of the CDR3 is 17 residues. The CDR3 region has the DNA TGTGCCAGCTCATCTAATGGACAGGGTGGATTCACCGGGGAGCTGTTTTTT. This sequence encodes CASSSNGQGGFTGELFF. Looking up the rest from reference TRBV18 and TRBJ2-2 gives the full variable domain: NAGVMQNPRHLVRRRGQEARLRCSPMKGHSHVYWYRQLPEEGLKFMVYLQKENIIDESGMPKERFSAEFPKEGPSILRIQQVVRGDSAAYFCASSSNGQGGFTGELFFGEGSRLTVL.

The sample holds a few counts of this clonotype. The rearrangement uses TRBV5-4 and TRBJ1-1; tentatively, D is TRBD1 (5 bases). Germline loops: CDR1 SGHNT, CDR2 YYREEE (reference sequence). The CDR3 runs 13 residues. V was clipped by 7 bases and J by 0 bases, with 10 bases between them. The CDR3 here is CASGQDLNTEAFF. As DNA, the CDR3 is TGTGCCAGCGGACAAGATTTGAACACTGAAGCTTTCTTT.

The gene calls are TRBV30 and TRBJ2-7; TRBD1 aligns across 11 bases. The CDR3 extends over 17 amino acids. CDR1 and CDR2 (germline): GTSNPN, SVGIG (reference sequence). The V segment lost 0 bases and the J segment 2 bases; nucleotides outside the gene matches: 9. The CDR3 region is CAWSVRVRGQGAYEQYF. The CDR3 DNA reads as TGTGCCTGGAGTGTACGGGTGAGGGGACAGGGGGCCTACGAGCAGTACTTC.

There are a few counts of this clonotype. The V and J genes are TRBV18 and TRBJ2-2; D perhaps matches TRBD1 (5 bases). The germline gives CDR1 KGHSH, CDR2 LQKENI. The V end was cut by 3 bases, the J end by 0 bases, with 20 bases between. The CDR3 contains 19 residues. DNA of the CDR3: TGTGCCAGCTCACCTCAAGGTCAGGACACCAAAGCGAACACCGGGGAGCTGTTTTTT. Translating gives CASSPQGQDTKANTGELFF.

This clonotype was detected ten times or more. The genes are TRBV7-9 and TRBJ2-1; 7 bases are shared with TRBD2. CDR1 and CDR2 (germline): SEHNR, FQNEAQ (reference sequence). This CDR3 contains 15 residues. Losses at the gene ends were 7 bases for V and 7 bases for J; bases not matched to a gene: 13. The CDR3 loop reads CASTLAGRARNEQFF. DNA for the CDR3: TGTGCCAGCACACTGGCGGGGAGGGCCAGGAATGAGCAGTTCTTC.

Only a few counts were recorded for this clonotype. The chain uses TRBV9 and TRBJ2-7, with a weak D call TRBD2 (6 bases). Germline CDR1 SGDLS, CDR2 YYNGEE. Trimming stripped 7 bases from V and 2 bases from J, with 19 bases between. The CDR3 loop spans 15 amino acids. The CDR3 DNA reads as TGTGCCAGCGCGACGGACTACTTAGATACCTACGAGCAGTACTTC. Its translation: CASATDYLDTYEQYF.

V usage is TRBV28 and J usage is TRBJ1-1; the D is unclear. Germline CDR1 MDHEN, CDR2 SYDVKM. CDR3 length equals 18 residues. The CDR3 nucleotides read TGTGACTCAGCCCGGTTGAAGGCGTTTGGGGTTCTTAACGCTGAAGCTTTCTTT. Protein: CDSARLKAFGVLNAEAFF.

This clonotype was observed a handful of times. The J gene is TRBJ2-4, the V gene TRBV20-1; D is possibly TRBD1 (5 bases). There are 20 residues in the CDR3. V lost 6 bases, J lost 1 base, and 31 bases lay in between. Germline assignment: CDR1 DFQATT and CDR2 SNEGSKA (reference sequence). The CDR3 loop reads CSAATNQGPTPIVAKNIQYF. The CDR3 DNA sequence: TGCAGTGCCGCCACCAACCAGGGCCCAACCCCTATAGTTGCCAAAAACATTCAGTACTTC.

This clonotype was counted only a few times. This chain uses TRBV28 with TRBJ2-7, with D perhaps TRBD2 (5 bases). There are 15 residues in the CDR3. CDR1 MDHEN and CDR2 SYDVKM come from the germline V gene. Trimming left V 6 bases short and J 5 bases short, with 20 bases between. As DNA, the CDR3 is TGTGCCAGCAGCACCCCCCTTGAGAACGGGGACGAGCAGTACTTC. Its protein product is CASSTPLENGDEQYF.

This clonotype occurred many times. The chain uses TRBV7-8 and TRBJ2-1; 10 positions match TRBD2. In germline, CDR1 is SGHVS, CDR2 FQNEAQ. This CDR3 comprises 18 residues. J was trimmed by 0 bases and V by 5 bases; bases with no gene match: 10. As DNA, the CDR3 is TGTGCCAGCAGCGCATTAGCGGGGGGACCCCGCTCCTACAATGAGCAGTTCTTC. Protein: CASSALAGGPRSYNEQFF.

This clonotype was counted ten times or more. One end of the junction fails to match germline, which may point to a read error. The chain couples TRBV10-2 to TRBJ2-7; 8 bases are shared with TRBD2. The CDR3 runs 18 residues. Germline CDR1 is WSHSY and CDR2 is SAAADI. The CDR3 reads CASSDSLAGGVSSDEQYF. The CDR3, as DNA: TGCGCCAGCAGTGACTCCCTCGCGGGAGGAGTCAGCTCCGACGAGCAGTACTTC.

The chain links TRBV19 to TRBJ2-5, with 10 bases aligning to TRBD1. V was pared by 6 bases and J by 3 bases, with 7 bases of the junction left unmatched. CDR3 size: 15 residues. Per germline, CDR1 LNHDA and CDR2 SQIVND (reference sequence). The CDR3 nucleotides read TGTGCCAGTAGGCGAGCGGACAGGGGGAAAGAGACCCAGTACTTC. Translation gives CASRRADRGKETQYF.

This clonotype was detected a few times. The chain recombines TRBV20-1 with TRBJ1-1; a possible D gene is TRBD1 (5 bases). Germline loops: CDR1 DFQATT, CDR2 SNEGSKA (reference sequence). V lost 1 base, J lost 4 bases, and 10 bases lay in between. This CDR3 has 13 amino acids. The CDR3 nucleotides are TGCAGTGCTAGAGGCACAGGTGGCACTGAAGCTTTCTTT. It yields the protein CSARGTGGTEAFF.

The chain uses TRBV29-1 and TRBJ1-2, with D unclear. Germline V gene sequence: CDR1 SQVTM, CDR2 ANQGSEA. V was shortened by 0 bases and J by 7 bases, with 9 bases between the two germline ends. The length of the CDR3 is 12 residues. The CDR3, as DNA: TGCAGCGTTGAAGATCCTCCCCGTGGCTACACCTTC. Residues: CSVEDPPRGYTF.

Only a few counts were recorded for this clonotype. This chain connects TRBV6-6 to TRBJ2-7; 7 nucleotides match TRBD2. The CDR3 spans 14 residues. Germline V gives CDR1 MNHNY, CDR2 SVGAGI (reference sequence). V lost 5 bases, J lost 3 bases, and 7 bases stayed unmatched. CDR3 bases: TGTGCCAGCAGTACTCGGGAGGCCCTCTACGAGCAGTACTTC. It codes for CASSTREALYEQYF.

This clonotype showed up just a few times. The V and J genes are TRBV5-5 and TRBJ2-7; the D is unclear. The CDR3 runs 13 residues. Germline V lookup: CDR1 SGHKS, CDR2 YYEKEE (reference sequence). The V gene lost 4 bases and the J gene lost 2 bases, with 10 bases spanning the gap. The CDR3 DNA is TGTGCCAGCAGCGACGGGCAAGCCTACGAGCAGTACTTC. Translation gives CASSDGQAYEQYF. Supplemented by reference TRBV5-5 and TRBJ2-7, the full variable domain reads DAGVTQSPTHLIKTRGQQVTLRCSPISGHKSVSWYQQVLGQGPQFIFQYYEKEERGRGNFPDRFSARQFPNYSSELNVNALLLGDSALYLCASSDGQAYEQYFGPGTRLTVT.

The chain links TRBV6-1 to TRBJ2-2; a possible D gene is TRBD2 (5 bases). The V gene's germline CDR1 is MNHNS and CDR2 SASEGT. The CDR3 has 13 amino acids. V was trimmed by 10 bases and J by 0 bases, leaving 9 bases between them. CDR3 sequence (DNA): TGTGCCAATCTGGGAGCGAACACCGGGGAGCTGTTTTTT. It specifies CANLGANTGELFF.

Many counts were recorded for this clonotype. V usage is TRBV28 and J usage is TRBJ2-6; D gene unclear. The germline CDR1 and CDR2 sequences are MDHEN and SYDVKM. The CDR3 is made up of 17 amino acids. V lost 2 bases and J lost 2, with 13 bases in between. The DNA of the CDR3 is TGTGCCAGCAGTTTACCCGGCCCCCGGACTGGGGCCAACGTCCTGACTTTC. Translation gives CASSLPGPRTGANVLTF.

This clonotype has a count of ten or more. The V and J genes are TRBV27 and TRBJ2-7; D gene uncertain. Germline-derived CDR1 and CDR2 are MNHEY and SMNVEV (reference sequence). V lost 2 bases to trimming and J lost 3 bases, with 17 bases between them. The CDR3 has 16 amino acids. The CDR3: CASSLALGLGGYEQYF. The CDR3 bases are TGTGCCAGCAGTTTAGCCCTGGGCCTAGGTGGCTACGAGCAGTACTTC.

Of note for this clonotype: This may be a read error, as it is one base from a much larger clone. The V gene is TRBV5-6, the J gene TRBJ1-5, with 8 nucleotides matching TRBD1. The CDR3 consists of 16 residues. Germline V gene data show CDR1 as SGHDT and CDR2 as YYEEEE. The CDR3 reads CASSQFSQGVNQLQHF. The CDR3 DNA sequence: TGTGCCAGCAGCCAATTCTCACAGGGGGTCAATCAGCTCCAGCATTTT.

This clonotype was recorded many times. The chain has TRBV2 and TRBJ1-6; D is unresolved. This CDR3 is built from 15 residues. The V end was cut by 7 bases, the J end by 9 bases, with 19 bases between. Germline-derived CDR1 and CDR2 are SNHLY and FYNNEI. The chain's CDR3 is CASKLYDQASSPLHF. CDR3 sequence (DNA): TGTGCCAGCAAATTATATGACCAGGCCAGTTCACCCCTCCACTTT.

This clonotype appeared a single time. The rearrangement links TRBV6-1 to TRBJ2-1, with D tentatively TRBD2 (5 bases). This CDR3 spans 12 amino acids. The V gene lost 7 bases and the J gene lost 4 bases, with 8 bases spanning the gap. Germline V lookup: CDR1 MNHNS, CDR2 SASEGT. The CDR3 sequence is CASKRRYNEQFF. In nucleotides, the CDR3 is TGTGCCAGCAAGCGGAGGTACAATGAGCAGTTCTTC.

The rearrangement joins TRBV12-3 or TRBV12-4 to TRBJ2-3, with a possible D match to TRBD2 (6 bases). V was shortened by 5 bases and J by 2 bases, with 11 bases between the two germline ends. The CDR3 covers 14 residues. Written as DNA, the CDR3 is TGTGCCAGCAGTATTCGCGGGGTCACAGATACGCAGTATTTT. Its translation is CASSIRGVTDTQYF.

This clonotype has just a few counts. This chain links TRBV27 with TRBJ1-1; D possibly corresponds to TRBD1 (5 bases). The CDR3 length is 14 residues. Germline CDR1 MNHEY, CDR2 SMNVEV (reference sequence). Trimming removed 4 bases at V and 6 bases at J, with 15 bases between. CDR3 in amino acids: CASSSGTGMAEAFF. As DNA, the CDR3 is TGTGCCAGCAGTTCCGGGACGGGGATGGCTGAAGCTTTCTTT.